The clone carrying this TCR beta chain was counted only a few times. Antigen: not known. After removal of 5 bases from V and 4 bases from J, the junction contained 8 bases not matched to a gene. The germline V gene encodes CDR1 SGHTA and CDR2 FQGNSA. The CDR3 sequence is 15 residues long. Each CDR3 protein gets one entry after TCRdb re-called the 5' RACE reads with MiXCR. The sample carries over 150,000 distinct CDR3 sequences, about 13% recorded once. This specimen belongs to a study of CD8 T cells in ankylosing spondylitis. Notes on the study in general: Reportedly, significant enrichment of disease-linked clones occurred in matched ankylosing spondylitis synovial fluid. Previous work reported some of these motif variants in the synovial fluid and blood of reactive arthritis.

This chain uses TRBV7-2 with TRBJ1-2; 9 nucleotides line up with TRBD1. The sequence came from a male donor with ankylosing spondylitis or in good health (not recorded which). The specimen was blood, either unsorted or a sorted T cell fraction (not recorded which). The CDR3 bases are TGTGCCAGCAGCACAACTCCGGGACAGGGCTATGGCTACACCTTC. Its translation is CASSTTPGQGYGYTF.